The 15 T cell receptor beta chains listed next were all sequenced from one sample in a study of cytomegalovirus exposure and HLA in healthy donors. Vbeta (60) and Jbeta (13) primers were used in the PCR. TCRdb's table, derived via immunoSEQ multiplex PCR, lists solely in-frame clones and lacks some. The sample comprises around 180,000 clones, roughly 84% of which are singletons, and about 0.26% rests with the top ten. Sequenced material: PBMCs. The receptors derive from a boy aged 5-17 years in good health and CMV-seronegative.

J is TRBJ1-2 and V is TRBV7-8; weak D call: TRBD1 (5 bases). V lost 6 bases to trimming and J lost 2 bases, with 13 bases between them. The CDR3 has 14 amino acids. Germline CDR1 is SGHVS and CDR2 is FQNEAQ. This CDR3 is CASRQDGANYGYTF. CDR3 DNA: TGTGCCAGCAGACAGGACGGTGCGAACTATGGCTACACCTTC.

To note about this clone: Germline is not matched at one junction end, which may reflect a read error. The same CDR3 is also encoded by other DNA sequences in this sample. The V and J genes are TRBV7-7 and TRBJ2-1; a possible D gene is TRBD2 (5 bases). The germline gives CDR1 SSHAT, CDR2 FNYEAQ (reference sequence). The CDR3 contains 13 residues. The CDR3 region has the DNA TGCGCTAGCAGCCGAAGCTACTACAATGAGCAGTTCTTC. It specifies CASSRSYYNEQFF.

This clone appeared a few times. The chain has TRBV9 and TRBJ1-4, with 9 bases lining up with TRBD1. Germline V CDR1 and CDR2: SGDLS, YYNGEE. CDR3 length: 15 amino acids. Germline trimming cut 3 bases from V and 5 bases from J; bases unmatched to any gene: 5. The CDR3 reads CASSASGTGNEKLFF. DNA of the CDR3: TGTGCCAGCAGCGCTTCCGGGACAGGGAATGAAAAACTGTTTTTT.

This clone was observed a handful of times. This chain uses TRBV18 with TRBJ2-5, with D hard to call. Germline V gene sequence: CDR1 KGHSH, CDR2 LQKENI. CDR3 size: 13 residues. The germline V and J ends were trimmed by 3 bases and 0 bases, with 5 bases remaining between them. CDR3 in DNA: TGTGCCAGCTCACCCTCGTACCAAGAGACCCAGTACTTC. The encoded protein is CASSPSYQETQYF.

This chain joins TRBV4-2 and TRBJ2-7; D gene ambiguous. V lost 0 bases to trimming and J lost 0 bases, with 9 bases between them. The CDR3 totals 15 residues. CDR1 LGHNA and CDR2 YNFKEQ come from the germline V gene. The CDR3 region is CASSQDEAGSYEQYF. CDR3 bases: TGTGCCAGCAGCCAAGATGAAGCTGGCTCCTACGAGCAGTACTTC.

The J gene is TRBJ1-5, the V gene TRBV6-5; no clear D. Per the germline V gene, CDR1 is MNHEY and CDR2 is SVGAGI. The CDR3 is 14 residues long. V was pared by 4 bases and J by 0 bases, with 7 bases between. The CDR3 reads CASSSSGSNQPQHF. The CDR3 coding sequence is TGTGCCAGCAGTTCATCCGGTAGCAATCAGCCCCAGCATTTT.

The table lists this clone with a few counts. The V call is TRBV10-2, the J call TRBJ1-1; D remains ambiguous. CDR1 is WSHSY, CDR2 SAAADI, per germline. Trimming shortened V by 0 bases and J by 6 bases, and 8 bases separated the two germline ends. The CDR3 covers 13 residues. The CDR3 sequence: CASSESSQAEAFF. Written as DNA, the CDR3 is TGCGCCAGCAGTGAGTCGAGCCAGGCTGAAGCTTTCTTT.

The chain recombines TRBV28 with TRBJ2-2, with TRBD1 matching 9 bases. Germline assignment: CDR1 MDHEN and CDR2 SYDVKM. There are 14 residues in the CDR3. V was pared by 4 bases and J by 7 bases, with 4 bases of the junction left unmatched. CDR3 sequence: CASSYRGRDGELFF. In nucleotides, the CDR3 is TGTGCCAGCAGTTACAGGGGGCGCGACGGGGAGCTGTTTTTT.

This chain uses TRBV20-1 with TRBJ2-5; D call uncertain. The CDR3 has 11 residues. The germline gives CDR1 DFQATT, CDR2 SNEGSKA (reference sequence). Between the trimmed V and J ends, which lost 6 bases and 3 bases, there was a span of 8 bases. Written as DNA, the CDR3 is TGCAGTGCCACAACCAAAGAGACCCAGTACTTC. Amino acids: CSATTKETQYF.

J is TRBJ2-7 and V is TRBV5-4; 8 bases fit TRBD2. V dropped 6 bases and J dropped 4; count of bases not matched to a gene: 12. CDR3 length: 15 residues. Per the germline V gene, CDR1 is SGHNT and CDR2 is YYREEE (reference sequence). In DNA, the CDR3 is TGTGCCAGCACCGGGGGGGCGGGGCCCCTGTACGAGCAGTACTTC. Residues: CASTGGAGPLYEQYF. The full variable domain, completed using reference TRBV5-4 and TRBJ2-7, is ETGVTQSPTHLIKTRGQQVTLRCSSQSGHNTVSWYQQALGQGPQFIFQYYREEENGRGNFPPRFSGLQFPNYSSELNVNALELDDSALYLCASTGGAGPLYEQYFGPGTRLTVT.

This chain uses TRBV28 with TRBJ1-5, with D maybe TRBD1 (5 bases). The germline gives CDR1 MDHEN, CDR2 SYDVKM. This CDR3 spans 13 amino acids. Trimming stripped 3 bases from V and 6 bases from J, with 9 bases between. The DNA for the CDR3 is TGTGCCAGCAGTTTTCGGGGGACTCAGCCCCAGCATTTT. Translation: CASSFRGTQPQHF.

The chain couples TRBV7-3 to TRBJ2-1, with 8 bases that match TRBD1. Per germline, CDR1 SGHTA and CDR2 FQGTGA. The CDR3 is 19 residues long. Unmatched junction bases numbered 15, after V lost 2 bases and J lost 3 bases. CDR3 in amino acids: CASSLAGTGDFYHYNEQFF. CDR3 DNA sequence: TGTGCCAGCAGCTTAGCGGGGACAGGCGACTTTTACCACTACAATGAGCAGTTCTTC.

The chain couples TRBV15 to TRBJ1-6, with TRBD1 as a possible D gene (6 bases). V was pared by 4 bases and J by 13 bases, with 20 bases between. The germline V gene has CDR1 LNHNV and CDR2 YYDKDF (reference sequence). CDR3 length: 15 amino acids. The CDR3 DNA sequence: TGTGCCACCAGCAAGGGGGTGGCGAGGGCGGGCCCCCTCCACTTT. Residues: CATSKGVARAGPLHF.

The J gene is TRBJ2-7, the V gene TRBV10-1, with D maybe TRBD2 (5 bases). CDR3 size: 12 residues. V shed 4 bases and J shed 6 bases, with 10 bases lying between them. From germline, CDR1 is WNHNN and CDR2 SYGVQD (reference sequence). The CDR3 DNA reads as TGCGCCAGCAGTGTAATAGAGGGCGAGCAGTACTTC. It encodes CASSVIEGEQYF.

V and J are TRBV27 and TRBJ2-2; D gene ambiguous. There are 15 residues in the CDR3. The V gene's germline CDR1 is MNHEY and CDR2 SMNVEV (reference sequence). Trimming removed 2 bases from V and 7 bases from J, with 14 bases in between. The CDR3 loop is CASSLAHFYLGELFF. The CDR3 DNA is TGTGCCAGCAGTTTAGCCCATTTCTACCTCGGGGAGCTGTTTTTT.